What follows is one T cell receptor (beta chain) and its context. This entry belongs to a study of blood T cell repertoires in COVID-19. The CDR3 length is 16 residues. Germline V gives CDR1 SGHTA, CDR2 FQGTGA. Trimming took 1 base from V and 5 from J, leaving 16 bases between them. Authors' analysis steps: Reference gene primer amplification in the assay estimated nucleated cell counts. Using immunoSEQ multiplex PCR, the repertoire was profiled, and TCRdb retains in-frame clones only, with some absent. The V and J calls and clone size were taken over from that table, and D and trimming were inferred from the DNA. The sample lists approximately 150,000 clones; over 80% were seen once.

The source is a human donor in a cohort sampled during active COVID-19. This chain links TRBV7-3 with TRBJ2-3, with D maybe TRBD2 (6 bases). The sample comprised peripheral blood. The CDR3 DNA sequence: TGTGCCAGCAGCTTAAGTGTTGCGGGATTTGGAGATACGCAGTATTTT. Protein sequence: CASSLSVAGFGDTQYF.